The 13 T cell receptor beta chains given below trace back to one sample, sequenced in a study of cytomegalovirus exposure and HLA in healthy donors. Amplification used 60 Vbeta primers and 13 Jbeta primers. Sequencing used immunoSEQ multiplex PCR; TCRdb keeps in-frame clones, though not all of them. The sample carries 150,000 to 200,000 clones, around 79% recorded once. The sample consisted of PBMCs. These receptors were collected from a woman between 45 and 65 years old in good health and CMV-seronegative.

This sequence joins TRBV5-6 and TRBJ2-3; 10 nucleotides match TRBD1. Trimming cost V 3 bases and J 3 bases; bases outside gene matches: 7. This CDR3 is 16 amino acids long. The germline V gene encodes CDR1 SGHDT and CDR2 YYEEEE. In nucleotides, the CDR3 is TGTGCCAGCAGCTCCGACAGGGGGCCAAGAACAGATACGCAGTATTTT. This encodes CASSSDRGPRTDTQYF.

This clone has only one observation. The chain couples TRBV6-5 to TRBJ2-5, with D maybe TRBD2 (7 bases). Germline values: CDR1 MNHEY, CDR2 SVGAGI. The CDR3 totals 14 residues. The V gene lost 2 bases and the J gene lost 5 bases, with 12 bases spanning the gap. Here the CDR3 DNA reads TGTGCCAGCAGTTACCTTAGGGGGGGCGAGACCCAGTACTTC. The encoded protein is CASSYLRGGETQYF.

The V gene is TRBV7-9, the J gene TRBJ2-3; D may be TRBD2 (5 bases). V lost 1 base, J lost 6 bases, and 17 bases lay in between. The CDR3 has 16 residues. Germline CDR1 is SEHNR and CDR2 is FQNEAQ (reference sequence). The CDR3 loop is CASSLEEGWGDDTQYF. As DNA, the CDR3 is TGTGCCAGCAGCTTAGAAGAGGGATGGGGTGATGATACGCAGTATTTT.

The chain joins TRBV5-1 to TRBJ2-1; 7 bases line up with TRBD2. The CDR3 consists of 15 residues. After removal of 0 bases from V and 8 bases from J, the junction contained 8 bases not matched to a gene. Germline CDR1 is SGHRS and CDR2 is YFSETQ. CDR3 protein: CASSLEGLIGDEQFF. The CDR3 region has the DNA TGCGCCAGCAGCTTGGAGGGACTAATCGGTGATGAGCAGTTCTTC. Drawing the rest from reference TRBV5-1 and TRBJ2-1, the complete variable domain is KAGVTQTPRYLIKTRGQQVTLSCSPISGHRSVSWYQQTPGQGLQFLFEYFSETQRNKGNFPGRFSGRQFSNSRSEMNVSTLELGDSALYLCASSLEGLIGDEQFFGPGTRLTVL.

This rearrangement joins TRBV6-4 to TRBJ1-3; tentatively, D is TRBD1 (6 bases). The ends were cut back, 5 bases at V and 3 bases at J, with 17 bases in the middle. Germline V gene sequence: CDR1 MRHNA, CDR2 SNTAGT. This CDR3 is built from 16 residues. The CDR3 reads CASSTRDRIIGNTIYF. The DNA for the CDR3 is TGTGCCAGCAGTACCCGTGACAGGATAATTGGAAACACCATATATTTT.

This chain links TRBV7-2 with TRBJ2-7; the D gene is possibly TRBD2 (6 bases). Deletions cut 1 base from V and 0 bases from J, with 10 bases between. This CDR3 spans 15 amino acids. Germline V gene data show CDR1 as SGHTA and CDR2 as FQGNSA. The CDR3 protein is CASSLEGSGSYEQYF. In DNA, the CDR3 is TGTGCCAGCAGCTTAGAGGGTAGCGGCTCCTACGAGCAGTACTTC. The whole variable domain, remainder taken from reference TRBV7-2 and TRBJ2-7, is GAGVSQSPSNKVTEKGKDVELRCDPISGHTALYWYRQSLGQGLEFLIYFQGNSAPDKSGLPSDRFSAERTGGSVSTLTIQRTQQEDSAVYLCASSLEGSGSYEQYFGPGTRLTVT.

The genes are TRBV10-3 and TRBJ1-2; D possibly corresponds to TRBD1 (5 bases). This CDR3 is 14 amino acids long. Germline V gives CDR1 ENHRY, CDR2 SYGVKD. Trimming cost V 9 bases and J 5 bases, with 19 bases left between them. The CDR3 DNA follows: TGTGCCATTGGGGCGGGGCCAGACGGGTATGGCTACACCTTC. Residues: CAIGAGPDGYGYTF.

The chain recombines TRBV10-3 with TRBJ2-3, with TRBD2 matching over 7 bases. There are 16 residues in the CDR3. CDR1 ENHRY and CDR2 SYGVKD come from the germline V gene. V was clipped by 6 bases and J by 0 bases; unmatched bases: 9. The CDR3 loop is CAISLGVAGSTDTQYF. Written as DNA, the CDR3 is TGTGCCATCAGCCTCGGGGTAGCGGGTAGCACAGATACGCAGTATTTT.

The chain employs TRBV5-4 and TRBJ2-7, with 8 positions matching TRBD2. Losses at the gene ends were 3 bases for V and 1 base for J; bases not matched to a gene: 6. This CDR3 is built from 15 residues. Germline CDR1 SGHNT, CDR2 YYREEE (reference sequence). CDR3 nucleotide sequence: TGTGCCAGCAGCTGGGAGCGGGAGAGGTCCTACGAGCAGTACTTC. Protein product: CASSWERERSYEQYF. The full variable domain, in which reference TRBV5-4 and TRBJ2-7 provide the parts outside the CDR3, is ETGVTQSPTHLIKTRGQQVTLRCSSQSGHNTVSWYQQALGQGPQFIFQYYREEENGRGNFPPRFSGLQFPNYSSELNVNALELDDSALYLCASSWERERSYEQYFGPGTRLTVT.

This rearrangement joins TRBV2 to TRBJ1-1; D might be TRBD1 (5 bases). Per germline, CDR1 SNHLY and CDR2 FYNNEI. The V and J ends lost 2 bases and 4 bases respectively, with 8 bases between them. CDR3 size: 13 residues. The CDR3 loop is CASSESGGTEAFF. CDR3 in DNA: TGTGCCAGCAGTGAATCGGGGGGCACTGAAGCTTTCTTT. Filled out from reference TRBV2 and TRBJ1-1, the complete variable domain reads EPEVTQTPSHQVTQMGQEVILRCVPISNHLYFYWYRQILGQKVEFLVSFYNNEISEKSEIFDDQFSVERPDGSNFTLKIRSTKLEDSAMYFCASSESGGTEAFFGQGTRLTVV.

The CDR3: CASSRKLAENEQFF. The CDR3, as DNA: TGCGCCAGCAGCCGGAAACTAGCGGAGAATGAGCAGTTCTTC. The rearrangement uses TRBV4-3 and TRBJ2-1; 8 nucleotides agree with TRBD2. V lost 4 bases to trimming and J lost 7 bases; unmatched junction nucleotides: 6. Germline lookup yields CDR1 LGHNA and CDR2 YSLEER. The CDR3 extends over 14 amino acids.

This chain connects TRBV27 to TRBJ1-5; D is unclear. CDR3 length: 17 amino acids. The germline gives CDR1 MNHEY, CDR2 SMNVEV (reference sequence). Trimming removed 3 bases at V and 4 bases at J, with 19 bases between. The CDR3 nucleotides read TGTGCCAGCAGTTTGATGGCCCTCCCTAGCCCAAATCAGCCCCAGCATTTT. It specifies CASSLMALPSPNQPQHF.

J is TRBJ1-2 and V is TRBV6-7, with a tentative D call TRBD1 (5 bases). TRBV6-7 is identified as an open reading frame with a role that is uncertain. This CDR3 contains 12 residues. Deletions cut 8 bases from V and 4 bases from J, with 11 bases between. CDR3 residues: CASPPGGYGYTF. In DNA, the CDR3 is TGTGCCAGCCCCCCCGGGGGCTATGGCTACACCTTC.